This is a list of T cell receptor beta chains from one sample in a study of blood T cell repertoires in COVID-19. Clones were read by immunoSEQ multiplex PCR, and TCRdb kept only the in-frame ones, dropping some. The sample records 65,000 to 85,000 clones, 75% to 95% being singletons. The sequenced sample was peripheral blood. Receptors were obtained from a human donor in a cohort sampled during active COVID-19. Each CDR3 is given with its conserved first and last residue. The order of the fields is V gene, D gene, J gene, CDR3 protein. The D gene is left open where the match is weak.

>TRBV6-5|-|TRBJ2-1
CASTSYNEQFF
>TRBV7-9|TRBD2|TRBJ2-2
CASSPSGGGGGELFF
>TRBV11-2|-|TRBJ2-5
CASSLERGQETQYF
>TRBV5-1|-|TRBJ2-2
CASRSGPGELFF
>TRBV6-6|-|TRBJ2-7
CASSPRGDTYEQYF
>TRBV7-8|-|TRBJ1-2
CASSFREAGYTF
>TRBV5-1|-|TRBJ1-3
CASSIWGLRDSSGNTIYF
>TRBV5-1|-|TRBJ1-3
CASSLELAGARNTIYF
>TRBV4-3|TRBD2|TRBJ2-3
CASSQVAGGVDTQYF
>TRBV2|-|TRBJ1-4
CASSFGFEKLFF
>TRBV5-6|TRBD1|TRBJ2-1
CASSPGQGAYNEQFF
>TRBV12-5|TRBD2|TRBJ2-5
CASGFGGGGETQYF
>TRBV7-6|-|TRBJ2-7
CASSPEGVPTEQYF
>TRBV6-2/TRBV6-3|TRBD1|TRBJ2-3
CASSPGQASTDTQYF
>TRBV4-1|TRBD2|TRBJ2-7
CASSLHGLAGDEQYF
>TRBV5-1|-|TRBJ2-3
CASAGSLSLDTQYF
>TRBV3-1/TRBV3-2|TRBD1|TRBJ1-2
CASSLSGQNYGYTF
>TRBV5-4|TRBD1|TRBJ2-7
CASSLGDRGRIEGYYEQYF
>TRBV12-5|-|TRBJ1-6
CASGLTRGLAGNSPLHF
>TRBV6-5|TRBD1|TRBJ1-3
CASNEGASGNTIYF
>TRBV7-6|-|TRBJ2-1
CASSLEPLESSYNEQFF
>TRBV19|-|TRBJ2-5
CASSTSETQYF
>TRBV24-1|TRBD2|TRBJ2-3
CATGLDGTDTQYF
>TRBV7-2|-|TRBJ1-6
CASSFSGGTNNSPLHF